This T cell receptor beta chain was retrieved from a study of cytomegalovirus exposure and HLA in healthy donors (dated by TCRdb to 2016 to 2017). Regarding the study in general: An earlier analysis of fewer than 750 of the donors reported about 280 Gb of sequence data and 117 million unique TCR beta sequences obtained from roughly 180 million T cells. The study was designed to test whether signatures of past pathogen exposure could be identified by cataloging public T cell receptors. Among about 360 genotyped donors of the cohort, an average of around 240,000 unique TCR beta nucleotide sequences were sequenced per donor, around 18% of them non-productive. The study profiled the T cell repertoires of hundreds of subjects by immunosequencing and related them to cytomegalovirus serostatus. A separate validation cohort of roughly 120 different subjects was used in addition to the 666-subject first cohort. To study patterns of TCR occurrence, a later analysis re-analyzed previously published TCR beta repertoires from more than 550 donors and added high-resolution HLA genotyping. HLA typing included class I and class II loci at four-digit resolution. To predict cytomegalovirus infection status, the study combined high-throughput TCR immunosequencing, statistical association of individual TCRs with disease status, and machine learning. The later analysis used no new phenotypic data to find candidate immune exposures, relying instead on TCR beta sequences and their occurrence across donors. The number of typed donors differed by locus: 629-630 for A, B, C, DRB1 and DQB1; 500 to 550 for DQA1; approximately 610 for DPA1; and about 450 for DPB1. Every discovery cohort repertoire had been produced on one sequencing platform. Of the roughly 400 genotyped donors, 75% to 85% were placed in the genetic ancestry cluster associated with self-reported Caucasian donors. Donor age, sex, ethnicity and CMV serostatus were compiled alongside the repertoire data. About 5 DR-DQ haplotypes were handled as single units for association and clustering, since linkage in the cohort was strong. A later genetic analysis took genome-wide SNP genotypes for about 60% of the roughly 670 donors and used that subset as a discovery cohort. An early release that covered some 630 HLA-typed donors contained about 300 gigabases of sequencing data and 85 million to 100 million unique TCR sequences. An earlier analysis of 450 to 750 of the donors used high-throughput TCR beta sequencing to judge whether each TCR beta V gene segment behaved as functional or pseudogenic. What the study reported, not specific to this receptor: V-gene and J-gene trimming of TCR beta chains was associated with a missense DCLRE1C variant in a later genetic analysis, and the association was replicated in an independent cohort. According to a later analysis, most CMV-associated TCR beta chains appeared to be HLA-restricted, and the HLA associations seemed to be driven largely by CMV exposure. Most TCR sequences were observed very rarely across donors, whereas some public TCRs were present in many individuals. A cluster of highly shared sequence variants was judged likely to represent a technical artifact of the sequencing pipeline. Specific HLA alleles were associated with more than 15,000 TCR beta sequences at a false discovery rate of 0.05 in a later analysis. According to a later genetic analysis, donors in an Asian-associated ancestry cluster had fewer N-insertions in productive TCRs than the approximately 700-donor mean. A further reported finding was that TCR beta sequences accurately predicted the HLA-A and HLA-B alleles for most subjects in the first cohort. The 87-base-pair reads could not distinguish some IMGT-functional V segments, including TRBV6-2 and TRBV6-3, so those segments were excluded. Presence/absence analyses assumed roughly uniform sequencing depth across donors, an assumption that may not hold. According to a later analysis, parvovirus B19, influenza, CMV and Epstein-Barr virus appeared linked to several top co-occurrence clusters. Because HLA typing was missing for some donors at each locus, association tests included only the typed subset. In a later analysis, TCR association rates were found to vary across HLA loci, with the most associated TCRs seen for DRB1 alleles and the fewest for HLA-C alleles. This cohort had only TCR beta chains sequenced, and the lack of alpha or paired-chain data limited which features could be detected. An earlier analysis of approximately 570 of the donors showed that most TCR beta V segments appeared in productive rearrangements either about 87% or about 30% of the time, which broadly matched IMGT annotations. Because counts were too low, seventeen rarely observed V segments, including chromosome 9 orphons, were excluded from the earlier analysis of 587 of the donors. The classifier was reported to diagnose cytomegalovirus status with high specificity and sensitivity in both the original and validation cohorts. A few of the identified cytomegalovirus-associated TCR beta chains were confirmed in vitro to be specific for cytomegalovirus antigens. CMV serostatus was the only immune exposure information available for the cohort. The authors suggested that the approach could potentially be extended to other disease states and immunological phenotypes. A total of 164 TCR beta chains were listed by the study as associated with cytomegalovirus. In a later analysis, HLA-associated TCR beta chains showed more clonal expansion and lower generation probabilities than non-associated chains that were equally common. Linkage disequilibrium might explain the correlated functional status among segregating V segments, but an unknown experimental factor could not be excluded. Strong co-occurrence of HLA alleles, especially DR and DQ, made assigning TCR associations to individual alleles difficult.

From its cysteine to its phenylalanine, the CDR3 spans 17 amino acids. Of all the DNA, just the CDR3 is kept, 51 bases in frame from base 1. The germline V end is reduced by 6 bases and the J end by 3 bases; junction bases left unmatched: 9. In the germline V gene, CDR1 corresponds to SGHTA and CDR2 to FQGNSA. Of note for this clone: Which antigen it targets is not known. No base qualities exist here, and no much larger clone lies one base off it.

In total, just over 650 healthy bone marrow donors made up the cohort. All cohort members were sampled while nominally healthy, although unrecorded immune exposures were likely present. The donor tested CMV seropositive and was one of the 289 seropositive cohort members. Each donor provided a peripheral blood sample, and peripheral blood mononuclear cells were used for TCR beta sequencing. The Qiagen DNeasy Blood Extraction Kit was used to extract genomic DNA from the blood cell samples. Library prep was done by the immunoSEQ multiplex PCR assay. A mixture of 60 forward primers for TCR Vbeta segments and 13 reverse primers for TCR Jbeta segments was used in the multiplex PCR. The CDR3 region of rearranged TCR beta genes was amplified from genomic DNA by a multiplex PCR assay. On the Illumina HiSeq System, the amplified TCR beta libraries were sequenced as 87-base-pair reads. Per the original workflow: A later analysis tallied tens of millions of unique TCR beta chains across the 666 repertoires, and about 12 million of those chains were shared by two or more donors. A nearest-neighbor algorithm error-corrected the raw reads and collapsed the reads into unique sequences, merging closely related sequences to remove PCR and sequencing errors. CDR3 sequences were aligned to IMGT reference sequences to assign V, D and J gene segments. For a sequence to be retained, a match of at least six nucleotides to both a V gene segment and a J gene segment was required. Rearrangements were called productive when the CDR3 lacked stop codons and stayed in frame with V and J; all others were non-productive. Following IMGT convention, CDR3 was defined as the stretch from the second conserved V-encoded cysteine up to the conserved J-encoded phenylalanine. The earlier analysis of 587 of the donors excluded sequences that lacked an unambiguous match to a single V gene segment. An earlier analysis of under 750 of the donors called V segments functional above 56.7% productive rearrangements and segregating when the between-donor standard deviation exceeded 5%. To diagnose cytomegalovirus status from the catalog of TCR beta chain sequences, a statistical classification framework was built. In a later analysis, TCR nucleotide sequences were compared against IMGT/GENE-DB human TR gene sequences so that V and J genes could be assigned. The TCRdist pipeline was used in a later analysis to assign CDR3 sequences and most-parsimonious VDJ recombination scenarios. A later analysis defined each TCR beta chain by its CDR3 amino acid sequence plus V-gene family, and excluded reads lacking a unique V-gene family. In a later analysis, fewer than 600 highly shared, low-generation-probability nucleotide sequences were removed to address suspected cross-contamination and a sequencing artifact. In a later analysis, a clonal expansion index for each public chain was calculated from normalized within-repertoire ranks of inferred template counts. A later analysis computed generation probabilities with a VDJ recombination model fitted to out-of-frame rearrangements, and checked the results against IGoR. Hypergeometric tests were used in a later analysis to score TCR-TCR, TCR-HLA and TCR-CMV co-occurrence, with a repertoire-size bias correction applied to the TCR pairs. False discovery rates were estimated in a later analysis by permuting HLA or CMV assignments 20 times. In a later analysis, co-occurring TCRs were grouped using DBSCAN, with TCRdist sequence similarity added in when clustering inside HLA-allele-positive subsets. Repertoires with fewer than 30,000 or more than 120,000 public chains, plus five repertoires with anomalous nucleotide sharing, were excluded from co-occurrence clustering. TCRdb limited this immuneACCESS table to in-frame rearrangements with V and J called. A share of clones is missing; checked studies link under half to unresolved V genes, and the rest is unexplained. V and J calls and clone size follow that table, whereas D and trimming were derived from the DNA. This sample is represented by 95,000 or so clones; about two thirds of them were singletons. The ten largest clonotypes hold about 16% of the sample.

The chain uses TRBV7-2 and TRBJ2-6, with 9 middle bases fitting TRBD1. The sequencing input was PBMCs. The receptor was isolated from a woman aged 50 to 60 in good health and CMV-seropositive. The nucleotide sequence is TGTGCCAGCAGAAGGGCCACAGGGGGCTTTGGGGCCAACGTCCTGACTTTC. Its protein product is CASRRATGGFGANVLTF.